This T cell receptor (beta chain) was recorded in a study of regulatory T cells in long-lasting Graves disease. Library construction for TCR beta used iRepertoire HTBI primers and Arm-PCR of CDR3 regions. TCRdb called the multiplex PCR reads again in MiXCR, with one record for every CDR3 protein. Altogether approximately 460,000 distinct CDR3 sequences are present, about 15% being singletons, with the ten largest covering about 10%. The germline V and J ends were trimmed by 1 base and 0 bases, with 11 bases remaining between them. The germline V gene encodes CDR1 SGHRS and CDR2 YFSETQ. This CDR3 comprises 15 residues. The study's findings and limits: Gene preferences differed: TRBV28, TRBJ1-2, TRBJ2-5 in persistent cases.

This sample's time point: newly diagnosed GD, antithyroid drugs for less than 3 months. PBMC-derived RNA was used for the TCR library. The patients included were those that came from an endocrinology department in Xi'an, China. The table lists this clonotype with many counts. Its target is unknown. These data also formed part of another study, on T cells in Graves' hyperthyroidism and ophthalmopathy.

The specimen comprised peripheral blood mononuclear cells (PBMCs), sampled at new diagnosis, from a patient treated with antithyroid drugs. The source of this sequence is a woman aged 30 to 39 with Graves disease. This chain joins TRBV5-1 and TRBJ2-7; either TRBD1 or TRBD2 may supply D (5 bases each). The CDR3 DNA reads TGCGCCAGCAGCTTGTTCCCGGGGACCTCCTACGAGCAGTACTTC. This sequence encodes CASSLFPGTSYEQYF.